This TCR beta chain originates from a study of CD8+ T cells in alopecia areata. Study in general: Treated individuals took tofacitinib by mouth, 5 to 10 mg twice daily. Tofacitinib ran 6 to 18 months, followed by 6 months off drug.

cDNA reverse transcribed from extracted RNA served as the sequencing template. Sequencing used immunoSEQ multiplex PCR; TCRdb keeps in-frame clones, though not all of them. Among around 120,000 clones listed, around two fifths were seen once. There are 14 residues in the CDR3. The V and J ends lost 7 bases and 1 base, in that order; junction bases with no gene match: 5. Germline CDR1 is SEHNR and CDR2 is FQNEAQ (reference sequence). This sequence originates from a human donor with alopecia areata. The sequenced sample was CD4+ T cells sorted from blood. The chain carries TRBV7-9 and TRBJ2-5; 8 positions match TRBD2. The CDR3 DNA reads TGTGCCAGCACCCTTACTAGCGGCCAAGAGACCCAGTACTTC. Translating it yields CASTLTSGQETQYF.